One sample yielded the 24 T cell receptor beta chains listed below, sequenced in a study of identical twins. TCRdb reprocessed the 5' RACE reads via MiXCR and lists one record per CDR3 protein. The table has 1.5 million to 2 million distinct CDR3 sequences, roughly 35% seen once. The source material was cord blood. These receptors were collected from a newborn girl in good health.

CDR3 nucleotides: TGCAGTGTATTAGCGGGAGGGGCCTACAATGAGCAGTTCTTC. Amino acids: CSVLAGGAYNEQFF. V and J are TRBV20-1 and TRBJ2-1; the match to TRBD2 covers 11 bases. V shed 7 bases and J 2 bases; nucleotides not matched to a gene: 4. The CDR3 runs 14 residues. Germline-derived CDR1 and CDR2 are DFQATT and SNEGSKA (reference sequence).

This clonotype appeared once. The CDR3 DNA is TGTGCCAGCAGCTTGGGGAGGTTCCGTGAAAAACTGTTTTTT. Translated, it gives CASSLGRFREKLFF. This sequence joins TRBV5-6 and TRBJ1-4; no reliable D call. The CDR3 has 14 residues. Germline V CDR1 and CDR2: SGHDT, YYEEEE. The V end was cut by 0 bases, the J end by 7 bases, with 10 bases between.

This clonotype was detected only a few times. This chain connects TRBV5-1 to TRBJ2-3, with 7 nucleotides matching TRBD1. CDR1 is SGHRS, CDR2 YFSETQ, per germline. Trimming cost V 0 bases and J 4 bases; bases outside gene matches: 8. The CDR3 runs to 16 residues. CDR3 sequence: CASSLARQGRADTQYF. The CDR3 DNA reads TGCGCCAGCAGCTTGGCGAGACAGGGACGCGCAGATACGCAGTATTTT. Drawing the rest from reference TRBV5-1 and TRBJ2-3, the complete variable domain is KAGVTQTPRYLIKTRGQQVTLSCSPISGHRSVSWYQQTPGQGLQFLFEYFSETQRNKGNFPGRFSGRQFSNSRSEMNVSTLELGDSALYLCASSLARQGRADTQYFGPGTRLTVL.

The rearrangement uses TRBV5-1 and TRBJ2-5; D is unresolved. The CDR3 is 15 residues long. V lost 4 bases and J lost 5, with 18 bases in between. Germline-derived CDR1 and CDR2 are SGHRS and YFSETQ. Written as DNA, the CDR3 is TGCGCCAGCAGCCCCAGCCGGAAAAGGGTGGAGACCCAGTACTTC. This encodes CASSPSRKRVETQYF. The full variable domain, completed using reference TRBV5-1 and TRBJ2-5, is KAGVTQTPRYLIKTRGQQVTLSCSPISGHRSVSWYQQTPGQGLQFLFEYFSETQRNKGNFPGRFSGRQFSNSRSEMNVSTLELGDSALYLCASSPSRKRVETQYFGPGTRLLVL.

The CDR3 nucleotides are TGCGCCAGCAGCCCGGGGGACAGTCAAAATCAGCCCCAGCATTTT. Protein product: CASSPGDSQNQPQHF. The chain uses TRBV5-1 and TRBJ1-5; TRBD1 agrees at 7 bases. Per the germline V gene, CDR1 is SGHRS and CDR2 is YFSETQ. CDR3 length: 15 residues. V lost 4 bases, J lost 4 bases, and 8 bases stayed unmatched.

Worth noting for this clonotype: A much larger clone sits a single nucleotide away, making a read error possible. The chain carries TRBV2 and TRBJ2-1; D is uncertain. The J call may be faulty, since TRBJ2-7 better matches the DNA end. CDR3 length equals 16 residues. Germline values: CDR1 SNHLY, CDR2 FYNNEI. In DNA, the CDR3 is TGTGCCAGCAGTGAAGGGGCTTACAGCTCCTACAATGAGCAGTACTTC. Translating gives CASSEGAYSSYNEQYF.

As for this clonotype: A read error may explain this, as a much larger clone is one base away. As DNA, the CDR3 is TGTGCCAGCAGTTTCCGGGACAGGGCCAATCAGCCCCAGCATTTT. Its translation is CASSFRDRANQPQHF. V gene TRBV6-1 combines with J gene TRBJ1-5; TRBD1 aligns across 9 bases. This CDR3 region has 15 residues. The germline CDR1 and CDR2 sequences are MNHNS and SASEGT. Losses at the gene ends were 5 bases for V and 3 bases for J; bases not matched to a gene: 5.

There are a few counts of this clonotype. The chain is built from TRBV12-3 or TRBV12-4 and TRBJ1-5; maybe TRBD1 (6 bases). Trimming cost V 2 bases and J 6 bases, with 11 bases left between them. The CDR3 has 14 amino acids. The CDR3 region has the DNA TGTGCCAGCAGTTTAAGGGGGGTTGGTCAGCCCCAGCATTTT. Translating gives CASSLRGVGQPQHF.

This clonotype was observed a handful of times. The chain employs TRBV2 and TRBJ1-2, with D possibly TRBD1 on 6 matching bases. Germline values: CDR1 SNHLY, CDR2 FYNNEI. V was cut by 3 bases and J by 5 bases, with 13 bases left in between. The CDR3 is made up of 14 amino acids. CDR3 in DNA: TGTGCCAGCAGTGACGAAGTAGGGACATATGGCTACACCTTC. Translating gives CASSDEVGTYGYTF. The entire variable domain, with the rest obtained from reference TRBV2 and TRBJ1-2, is as follows: EPEVTQTPSHQVTQMGQEVILRCVPISNHLYFYWYRQILGQKVEFLVSFYNNEISEKSEIFDDQFSVERPDGSNFTLKIRSTKLEDSAMYFCASSDEVGTYGYTFGSGTRLTVV.

This clonotype was seen a handful of times. The J gene is TRBJ2-1, the V gene TRBV20-1; 12 nucleotides align to TRBD2. The germline V gene encodes CDR1 DFQATT and CDR2 SNEGSKA (reference sequence). V shed 2 bases and J 4 bases; nucleotides not matched to a gene: 9. The length of the CDR3 is 17 residues. CDR3 sequence reads: CSARRLAGGPNYNEQFF. In nucleotides, the CDR3 is TGCAGTGCTAGACGGCTAGCGGGGGGGCCCAATTACAATGAGCAGTTCTTC.

The V call is TRBV20-1, the J call TRBJ2-1, with TRBD2 matching over 10 bases. CDR1 is DFQATT, CDR2 SNEGSKA, per germline (reference sequence). Unmatched junction bases numbered 8, after V lost 6 bases and J lost 6 bases. The CDR3 is 14 amino acids. The CDR3 DNA reads as TGCAGTGCGGACCTAGCGGGAGCGTTCAATGAGCAGTTCTTC. Its protein is CSADLAGAFNEQFF.

J is TRBJ2-1 and V is TRBV5-1; D is perhaps TRBD1 or TRBD2 (6 bases each). Germline-derived CDR1 and CDR2 are SGHRS and YFSETQ. Between the trimmed V and J ends, which lost 2 bases and 5 bases, there was a span of 20 bases. CDR3 size: 17 residues. The CDR3 spells CASSLGGRARRDNEQFF. DNA for the CDR3: TGCGCCAGCAGCTTAGGGGGGCGGGCCCGCCGGGACAATGAGCAGTTCTTC.

Of note for this clonotype: A junction end diverges from the germline sequence, so it may reflect a read error. The rearrangement uses TRBV5-1 and TRBJ2-7; 9 nucleotides line up with TRBD2. The CDR3 sequence is 16 residues long. Germline V CDR1 and CDR2: SGHRS, YFSETQ. CDR3 DNA sequence: TGCGCCGGCAGCTTGGGACTAGCCGAAAGCTCCTACGAGCAGTACTTC. Translating gives CAGSLGLAESSYEQYF.

This chain uses TRBV28 with TRBJ2-1; 15 bases agree with TRBD2. V was clipped by 1 base and J by 0 bases; unmatched bases: 1. Germline-derived CDR1 and CDR2 are MDHEN and SYDVKM. The CDR3 runs 18 residues. The chain's CDR3 is CASSLLGLAGGSYNEQFF. DNA for the CDR3: TGTGCCAGCAGTTTATTGGGACTAGCGGGAGGCTCCTACAATGAGCAGTTCTTC.

This clonotype has only a few counts. The J gene is TRBJ1-1, the V gene TRBV28; possible D gene TRBD1, 6 bases. Germline V CDR1 and CDR2: MDHEN, SYDVKM. This CDR3 has 15 amino acids. The V end was cut by 7 bases, the J end by 0 bases, with 15 bases between. The CDR3 region is CASTPADRLNTEAFF. CDR3 sequence (DNA): TGTGCCAGCACTCCGGCGGACAGATTGAACACTGAAGCTTTCTTT.

V is TRBV7-9 and J is TRBJ2-3; D is undetermined. This CDR3 comprises 16 residues. V gave up 3 bases and J gave up 1 base, with 14 bases separating them. Germline lookup yields CDR1 SEHNR and CDR2 FQNEAQ (reference sequence). Written as DNA, the CDR3 is TGTGCCAGCAGCTTCCGTCTAGATCTCGGCACAGATACGCAGTATTTT. Translated, it gives CASSFRLDLGTDTQYF. Full variable domain (remainder filled in from reference TRBV7-9 and TRBJ2-3): DTGVSQNPRHKITKRGQNVTFRCDPISEHNRLYWYRQTLGQGPEFLTYFQNEAQLEKSRLLSDRFSAERPKGSFSTLEIQRTEQGDSAMYLCASSFRLDLGTDTQYFGPGTRLTVL.

The table lists this clonotype with a few counts. The genes are TRBV10-3 and TRBJ2-7; D is perhaps TRBD1 (7 bases). Trimming removed 4 bases at V and 3 bases at J, with 10 bases between. Germline V gene lookup returns CDR1 ENHRY and CDR2 SYGVKD. The length of the CDR3 is 13 residues. As DNA, the CDR3 is TGTGCCATCAGTGGCGGGACAGACTACGAGCAGTACTTC. It specifies CAISGGTDYEQYF.

This clonotype appeared a few times. V and J are TRBV7-9 and TRBJ1-4, with a possible D match to TRBD1 (6 bases). CDR1 is SEHNR and CDR2 is FQNEAQ in the germline V gene (reference sequence). The CDR3 runs 15 residues. V was pared by 3 bases and J by 5 bases, with 13 bases between. The DNA for the CDR3 is TGTGCCAGCAGCTTCGGGACACGGGGAAATGAAAAACTGTTTTTT. Protein product: CASSFGTRGNEKLFF. The full variable domain, completed using reference TRBV7-9 and TRBJ1-4, is DTGVSQNPRHKITKRGQNVTFRCDPISEHNRLYWYRQTLGQGPEFLTYFQNEAQLEKSRLLSDRFSAERPKGSFSTLEIQRTEQGDSAMYLCASSFGTRGNEKLFFGSGTQLSVL.

In its sample, this clonotype was seen a few times. This chain joins TRBV6-1 and TRBJ1-5, with D tentatively TRBD1 (5 bases). Germline CDR1 MNHNS, CDR2 SASEGT. This CDR3 region has 13 residues. Trimming cost V 10 bases and J 0 bases, with 10 bases left between them. The CDR3 here is CATAGLSNQPQHF. CDR3 nucleotides: TGTGCCACAGCGGGGCTTAGCAATCAGCCCCAGCATTTT.

Worth noting for this clonotype: The junction departs from germline at one end; a sequencing error may be responsible. The chain combines TRBV29-1 with TRBJ2-5; possible D gene TRBD2, 5 bases. CDR3 size: 13 residues. The germline CDR1 and CDR2 sequences are SQVTM and ANQGSEA. The CDR3 protein is CSGEAGGRETQYF. CDR3 bases: TGCAGCGGTGAAGCCGGCGGGCGAGAGACCCAGTACTTC.

This clonotype was recorded a few times. This chain joins TRBV28 and TRBJ2-5; no firm D call. Trimming left V 6 bases short and J 2 bases short, with 19 bases between. The CDR3 consists of 16 residues. Per germline, CDR1 MDHEN and CDR2 SYDVKM. Here the CDR3 DNA reads TGTGCCAGCAGCACCCTTCTAGAGACCCCTCAAGAGACCCAGTACTTC. Residues: CASSTLLETPQETQYF.

The chain carries TRBV21-1 and TRBJ2-7. TRBV21-1 is termed a pseudogene. The CDR3 is 14 residues long. In DNA form, the CDR3 reads TGTGCCAGCAGCAAAGTTACAGCCGAATACGAGCAGTACTTC. Encoded protein: CASSKVTAEYEQYF.

The chain is built from TRBV5-1 and TRBJ2-2; D unclear. The CDR3 is made up of 12 amino acids. Trimming left V 6 bases short and J 3 bases short, with 6 bases between. Per germline, CDR1 SGHRS and CDR2 YFSETQ. The CDR3 nucleotides read TGCGCCAGCAAGCCATACACCGGGGAGCTGTTTTTT. Translation gives CASKPYTGELFF. The complete variable domain, with remaining parts taken from reference TRBV5-1 and TRBJ2-2, reads KAGVTQTPRYLIKTRGQQVTLSCSPISGHRSVSWYQQTPGQGLQFLFEYFSETQRNKGNFPGRFSGRQFSNSRSEMNVSTLELGDSALYLCASKPYTGELFFGEGSRLTVL.

The V call is TRBV6-5, the J call TRBJ1-4; possibly TRBD1 for D (6 bases). This CDR3 has 14 amino acids. V dropped 6 bases and J dropped 6 bases, with 14 bases sitting between them. Germline V gene data show CDR1 as MNHEY and CDR2 as SVGAGI. The CDR3 sequence: CASRAQGGDEKLFF. CDR3 coding DNA: TGTGCCAGCAGGGCACAGGGAGGAGATGAAAAACTGTTTTTT.